This TCR beta chain stems from a study of T-cell memory formation after mild COVID-19. The sample holds many counts of this clonotype. Its antigen is as yet unknown. TCR alpha and TCR beta cDNA libraries carrying sample barcodes and UMIs came from 5'RACE with constant-segment primers. MiXCR was run by TCRdb on the 5' RACE reads, yielding one entry per CDR3 protein. This table holds about 140,000 distinct CDR3 sequences, 14% to 15% found once. Study results and limitations: Second-wave clones that peaked on day 37 lacked confirmed SARS-CoV-2 specificity. The CD4+ clones that contracted clustered mainly within CM and EM, and the CD8+ clones concentrated in EMRA.

The CDR3 is made up of 16 amino acids. V trimming: 0 bases; J trimming: 3 bases; junction bases outside the gene matches: 4. CDR1 and CDR2 from the germline V gene are MRHNA and SNTAGT. The sequenced sample was PBMCs or a T cell subset sorted from them (not recorded which). The chain carries TRBV6-4 and TRBJ2-3; 9 bases fit TRBD1. The receptor was derived from an adult woman who had mild COVID-19 (a few samples of this study predate the infection). Cell type and time point are not known. The CDR3: CASSDSETGGTDTQYF. The CDR3 region has the DNA TGTGCCAGCAGTGACTCCGAGACAGGGGGAACAGATACGCAGTATTTT.